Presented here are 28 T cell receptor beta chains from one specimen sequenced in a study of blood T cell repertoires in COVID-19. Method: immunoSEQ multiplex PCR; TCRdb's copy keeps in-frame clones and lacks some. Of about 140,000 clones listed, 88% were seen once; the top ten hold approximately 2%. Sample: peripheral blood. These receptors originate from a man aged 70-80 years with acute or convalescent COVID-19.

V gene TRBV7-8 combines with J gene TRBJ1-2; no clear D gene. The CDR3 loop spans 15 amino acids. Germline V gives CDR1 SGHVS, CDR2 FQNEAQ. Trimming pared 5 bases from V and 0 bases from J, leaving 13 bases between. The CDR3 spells CASSPSAKANYGYTF. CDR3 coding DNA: TGTGCCAGCAGCCCGAGCGCCAAGGCTAACTATGGCTACACCTTC.

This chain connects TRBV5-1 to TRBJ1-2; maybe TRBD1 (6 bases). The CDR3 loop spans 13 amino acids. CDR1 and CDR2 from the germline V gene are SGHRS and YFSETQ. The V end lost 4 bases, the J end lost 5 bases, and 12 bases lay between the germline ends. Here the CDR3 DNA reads TGCGCCAGCAGCGTGGACAGATATTATGGCTACACCTTC. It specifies CASSVDRYYGYTF.

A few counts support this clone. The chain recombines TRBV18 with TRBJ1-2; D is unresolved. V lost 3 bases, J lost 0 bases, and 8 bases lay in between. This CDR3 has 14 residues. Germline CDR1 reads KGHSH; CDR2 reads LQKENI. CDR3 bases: TGTGCCAGCTCACCCACAGCAGCTAACTATGGCTACACCTTC. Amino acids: CASSPTAANYGYTF.

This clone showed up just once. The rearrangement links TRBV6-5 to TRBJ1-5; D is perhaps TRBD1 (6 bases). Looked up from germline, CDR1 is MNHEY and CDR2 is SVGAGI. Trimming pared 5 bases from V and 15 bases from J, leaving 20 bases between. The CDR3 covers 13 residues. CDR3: CASSTGTFNLPHF. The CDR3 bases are TGTGCCAGCAGTACAGGGACCTTCAATCTCCCGCATTTT.

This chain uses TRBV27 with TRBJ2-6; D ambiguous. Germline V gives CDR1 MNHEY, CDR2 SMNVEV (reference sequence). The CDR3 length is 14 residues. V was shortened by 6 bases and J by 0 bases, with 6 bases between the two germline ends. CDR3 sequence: CASSEFSGANVLTF. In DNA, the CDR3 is TGTGCCAGCAGCGAGTTCTCTGGGGCCAACGTCCTGACTTTC.

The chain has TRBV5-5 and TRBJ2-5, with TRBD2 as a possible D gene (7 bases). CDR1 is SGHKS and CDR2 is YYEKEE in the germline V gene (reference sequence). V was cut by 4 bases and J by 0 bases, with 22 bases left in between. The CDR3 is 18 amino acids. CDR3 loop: CASSIQGWGREHQETQYF. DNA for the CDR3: TGTGCCAGCAGCATACAGGGTTGGGGGCGGGAGCACCAAGAGACCCAGTACTTC.

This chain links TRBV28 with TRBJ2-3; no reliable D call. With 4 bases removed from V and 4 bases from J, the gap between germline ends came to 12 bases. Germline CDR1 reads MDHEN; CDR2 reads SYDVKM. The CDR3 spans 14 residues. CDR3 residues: CASSSPVGADTQYF. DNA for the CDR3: TGTGCCAGCAGTTCCCCGGTGGGCGCAGATACGCAGTATTTT.

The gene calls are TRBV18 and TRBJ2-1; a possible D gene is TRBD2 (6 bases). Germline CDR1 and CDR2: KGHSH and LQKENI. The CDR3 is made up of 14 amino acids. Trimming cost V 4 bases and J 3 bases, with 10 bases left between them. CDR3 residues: CASSRTRDYNEQFF. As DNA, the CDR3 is TGTGCCAGCTCACGGACGCGGGACTACAATGAGCAGTTCTTC.

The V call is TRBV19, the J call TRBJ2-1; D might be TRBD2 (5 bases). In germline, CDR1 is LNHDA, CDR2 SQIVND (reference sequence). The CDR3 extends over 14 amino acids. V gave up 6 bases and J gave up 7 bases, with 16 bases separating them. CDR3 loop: CASRVLGGSNEQFF. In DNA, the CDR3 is TGTGCCAGTAGAGTATTAGGTGGGAGTAATGAGCAGTTCTTC.

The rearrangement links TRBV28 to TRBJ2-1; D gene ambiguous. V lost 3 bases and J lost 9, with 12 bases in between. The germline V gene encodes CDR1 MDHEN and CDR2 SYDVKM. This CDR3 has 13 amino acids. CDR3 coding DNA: TGTGCCAGCAGTTTCCGTGATTCGGGTGAGCAGTTCTTC. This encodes CASSFRDSGEQFF.

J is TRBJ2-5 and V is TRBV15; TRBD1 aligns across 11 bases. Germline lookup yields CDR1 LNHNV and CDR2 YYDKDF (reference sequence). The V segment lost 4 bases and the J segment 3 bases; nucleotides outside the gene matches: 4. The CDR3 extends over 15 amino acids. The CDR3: CATSKGQGGEETQYF. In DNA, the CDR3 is TGTGCCACCAGCAAGGGACAGGGGGGGGAAGAGACCCAGTACTTC.

CDR3 amino acids: CASSIGSGSLNQPQHF. The CDR3 region has the DNA TGTGCCAGTAGTATAGGGTCGGGGTCCCTCAATCAGCCCCAGCATTTT. The V call is TRBV19, the J call TRBJ1-5; D is uncertain. This CDR3 has 16 amino acids. Trimming took 1 base from V and 3 from J, leaving 13 bases between them. CDR1 is LNHDA, CDR2 SQIVND, per germline (reference sequence).

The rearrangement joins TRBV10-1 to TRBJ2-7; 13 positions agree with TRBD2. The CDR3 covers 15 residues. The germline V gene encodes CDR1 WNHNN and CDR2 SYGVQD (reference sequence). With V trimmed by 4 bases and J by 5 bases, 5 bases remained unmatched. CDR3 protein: CASSGGTSGTDEQYF. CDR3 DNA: TGCGCCAGCAGTGGCGGGACTAGCGGGACGGACGAGCAGTACTTC.

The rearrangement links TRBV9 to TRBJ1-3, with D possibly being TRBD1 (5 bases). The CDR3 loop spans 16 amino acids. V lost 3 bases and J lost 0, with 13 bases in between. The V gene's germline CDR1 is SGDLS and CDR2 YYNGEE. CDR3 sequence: CASSGRGTDSGNTIYF. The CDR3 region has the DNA TGTGCCAGCAGCGGAAGGGGAACAGACTCTGGAAACACCATATATTTT.

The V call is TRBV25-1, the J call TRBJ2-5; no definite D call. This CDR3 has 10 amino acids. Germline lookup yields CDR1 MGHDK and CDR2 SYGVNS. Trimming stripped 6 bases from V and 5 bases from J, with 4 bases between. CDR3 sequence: CASRRETQYF. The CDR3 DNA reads TGTGCCAGCAGGCGGGAGACCCAGTACTTC.

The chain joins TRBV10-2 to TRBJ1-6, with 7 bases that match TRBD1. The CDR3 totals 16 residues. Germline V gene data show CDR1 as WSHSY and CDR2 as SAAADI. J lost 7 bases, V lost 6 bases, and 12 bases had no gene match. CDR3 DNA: TGCGCCAGCAGGAACATACGACAGGGAGAGAATTCACCCCTCCACTTT. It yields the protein CASRNIRQGENSPLHF.

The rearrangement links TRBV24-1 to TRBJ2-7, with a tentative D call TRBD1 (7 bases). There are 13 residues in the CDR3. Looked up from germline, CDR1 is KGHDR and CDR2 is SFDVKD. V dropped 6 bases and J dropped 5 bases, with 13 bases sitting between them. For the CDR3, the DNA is TGTGCCACCAGTCCCCAGGGGGGCCACGAGCAGTACTTC. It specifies CATSPQGGHEQYF.

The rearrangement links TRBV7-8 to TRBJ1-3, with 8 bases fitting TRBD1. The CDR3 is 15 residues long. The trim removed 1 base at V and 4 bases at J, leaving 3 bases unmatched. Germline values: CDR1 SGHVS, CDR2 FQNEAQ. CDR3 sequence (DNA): TGTGCCAGCAGCTTAGGGCAGGGGGCCGGAAACACCATATATTTT. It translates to CASSLGQGAGNTIYF.

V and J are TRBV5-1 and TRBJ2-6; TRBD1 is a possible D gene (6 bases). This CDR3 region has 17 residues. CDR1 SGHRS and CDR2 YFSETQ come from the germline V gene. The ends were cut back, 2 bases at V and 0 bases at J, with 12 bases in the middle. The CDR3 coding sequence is TGCGCCAGCAGCTTCCGGGACACCTCCTCTGGGGCCAACGTCCTGACTTTC. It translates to CASSFRDTSSGANVLTF.

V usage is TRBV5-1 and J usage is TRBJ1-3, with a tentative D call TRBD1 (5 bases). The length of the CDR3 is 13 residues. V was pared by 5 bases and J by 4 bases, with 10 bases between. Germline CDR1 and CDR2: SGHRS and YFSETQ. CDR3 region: CASSAGYGNTIYF. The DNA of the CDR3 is TGCGCCAGCAGTGCAGGGTACGGAAACACCATATATTTT.

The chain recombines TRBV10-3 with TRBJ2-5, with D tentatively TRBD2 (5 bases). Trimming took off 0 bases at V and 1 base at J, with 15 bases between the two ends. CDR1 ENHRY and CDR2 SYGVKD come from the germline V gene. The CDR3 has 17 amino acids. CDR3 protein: CAISESSGPLAQETQYF. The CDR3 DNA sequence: TGTGCCATCAGTGAGTCAAGCGGACCGCTCGCCCAAGAGACCCAGTACTTC.

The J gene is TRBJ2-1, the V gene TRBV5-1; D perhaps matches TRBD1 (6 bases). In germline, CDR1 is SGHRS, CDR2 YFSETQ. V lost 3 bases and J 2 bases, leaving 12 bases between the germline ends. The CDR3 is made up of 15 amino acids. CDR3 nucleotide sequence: TGCGCCAGCAGCTCAGGGGTAGGGGCCTACAATGAGCAGTTCTTC. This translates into CASSSGVGAYNEQFF.

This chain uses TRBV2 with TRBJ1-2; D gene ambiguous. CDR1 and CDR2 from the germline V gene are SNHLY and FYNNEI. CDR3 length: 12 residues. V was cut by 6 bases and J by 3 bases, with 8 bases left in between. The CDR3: CASSHTDYGYTF. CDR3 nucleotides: TGTGCCAGCAGCCACACAGACTATGGCTACACCTTC.

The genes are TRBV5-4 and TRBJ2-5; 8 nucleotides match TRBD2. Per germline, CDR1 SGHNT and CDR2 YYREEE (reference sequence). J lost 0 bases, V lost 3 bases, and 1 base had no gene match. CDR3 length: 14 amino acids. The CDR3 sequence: CASSSGGNQETQYF. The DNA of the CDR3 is TGTGCCAGCAGCTCGGGGGGGAACCAAGAGACCCAGTACTTC.

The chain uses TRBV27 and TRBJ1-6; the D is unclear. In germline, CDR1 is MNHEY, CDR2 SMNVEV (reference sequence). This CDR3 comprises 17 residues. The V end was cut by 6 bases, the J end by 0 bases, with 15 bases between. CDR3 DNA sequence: TGTGCCAGCAGGCGAGACACTACTAGCTCCTATAATTCACCCCTCCACTTT. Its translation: CASRRDTTSSYNSPLHF.

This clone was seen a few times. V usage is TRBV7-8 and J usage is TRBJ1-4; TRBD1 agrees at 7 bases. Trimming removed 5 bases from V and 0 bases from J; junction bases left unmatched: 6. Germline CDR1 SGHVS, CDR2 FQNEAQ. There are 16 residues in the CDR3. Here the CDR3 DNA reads TGTGCCAGCAGCCCTCGGGACAGAGCAACTAATGAAAAACTGTTTTTT. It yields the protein CASSPRDRATNEKLFF.

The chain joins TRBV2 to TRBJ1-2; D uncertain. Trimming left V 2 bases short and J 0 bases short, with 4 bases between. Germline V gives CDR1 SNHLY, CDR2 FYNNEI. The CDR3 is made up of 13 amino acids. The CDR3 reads CASSEQTNYGYTF. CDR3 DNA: TGTGCCAGCAGTGAACAGACTAACTATGGCTACACCTTC.

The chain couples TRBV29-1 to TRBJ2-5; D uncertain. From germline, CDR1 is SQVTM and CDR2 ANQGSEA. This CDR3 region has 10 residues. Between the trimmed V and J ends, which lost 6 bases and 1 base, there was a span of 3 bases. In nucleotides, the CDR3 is TGCAGCGTCAGCCAAGAGACCCAGTACTTC. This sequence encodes CSVSQETQYF.